These T cell receptor beta chains were read from a single sample in a study of control samples from healthy donors and cancer patients. Only in-frame clones appear in the TCRdb table, and some are missing; sequencing was by immunoSEQ multiplex PCR. The sample has under 100,000 clones, roughly 89% seen once. Input material: PBMCs. The receptors shown here come from a woman in her forties or fifties with colorectal cancer. Both conserved end residues are part of each CDR3. The D gene is left open where the match is weak. Clone size, where shown, is once, few, many, or a class for clones that have expanded.

clone_size	v_call	cdr3_length	j_call	d_call	cdr3_aa	cdr3_nt
.	TRBV29-1	13	TRBJ1-4	.	CSVSGTSNEKLFF	TGCAGCGTTTCCGGGACGTCTAATGAAAAACTGTTTTTT
.	TRBV11-2	15	TRBJ2-2	.	CASSGGTANPGELFF	TGTGCCAGCAGCGGCGGGACAGCAAATCCCGGGGAGCTGTTTTTT
.	TRBV15	20	TRBJ1-4	.	CATSRAYGVIIFATNEKLFF	TGTGCCACCAGCAGAGCATATGGGGTAATCATCTTTGCAACTAATGAAAAACTGTTTTTT
.	TRBV24-1	18	TRBJ2-3	TRBD2	CATSEGTSGGLSTDTQYF	TGTGCCACCAGTGAGGGGACTAGCGGGGGACTCTCCACAGATACGCAGTATTTT
.	TRBV6-2/TRBV6-3	12	TRBJ2-3	.	CASSWVTDTQYF	TGTGCCAGCAGTTGGGTCACAGATACGCAGTATTTT
.	TRBV7-3	14	TRBJ1-2	TRBD1	CASSSGTGGDGYTF	TGTGCCAGCAGCTCGGGGACAGGGGGCGATGGCTACACCTTC
.	TRBV7-2	13	TRBJ2-1	.	CASSLYRGREQFF	TGTGCCAGCAGCTTATACCGGGGTCGTGAGCAGTTCTTC
.	TRBV9	15	TRBJ1-6	.	CASSDPRGGNSPLHF	TGTGCCAGCAGCGACCCCAGAGGGGGAAATTCACCCCTCCACTTT
.	TRBV7-2	17	TRBJ1-2	.	CASSSPGGYSLVYGYTF	TGTGCCAGCAGCTCCCCGGGTGGCTACTCCCTTGTATATGGCTACACCTTC
.	TRBV20-1	16	TRBJ1-1	TRBD1	CSASNEGARVNTEAFF	TGCAGTGCTAGTAACGAGGGGGCGCGTGTGAACACTGAAGCTTTCTTT
.	TRBV24-1	13	TRBJ1-5	TRBD1	CATSDRGNQPQHF	TGTGCCACCAGTGACAGGGGGAATCAGCCCCAGCATTTT
.	TRBV15	15	TRBJ2-3	TRBD2	CATSSVAGGTDTQYF	TGTGCCACCAGCAGTGTAGCGGGGGGAACAGATACGCAGTATTTT
.	TRBV24-1	13	TRBJ2-3	.	CATSRWGRDTQYF	TGTGCCACCAGCCGATGGGGGCGAGATACGCAGTATTTT
.	TRBV19	15	TRBJ1-1	.	CASSIVAGEDTEAFF	TGTGCCAGTAGTATAGTGGCAGGGGAGGACACTGAAGCTTTCTTT
.	TRBV2	12	TRBJ2-5	.	CASSEEWETQYF	TGTGCCAGCAGTGAAGAGTGGGAGACCCAGTACTTC
.	TRBV2	14	TRBJ1-1	TRBD1	CASGEGALNTEAFF	TGTGCCAGTGGAGAGGGGGCCTTGAACACTGAAGCTTTCTTT
.	TRBV5-1	13	TRBJ2-5	TRBD1	CASSQGARETQYF	TGCGCCAGCAGCCAGGGGGCTCGGGAGACCCAGTACTTC
.	TRBV7-9	15	TRBJ1-6	.	CASSPKMGGAGPLHF	TGTGCCAGCAGCCCTAAAATGGGGGGGGCCGGGCCCCTCCACTTT
.	TRBV6-6	14	TRBJ1-1	TRBD1	CASSSRTGGTEAFF	TGTGCCAGCAGTTCACGGACAGGGGGAACTGAAGCTTTCTTT
.	TRBV24-1	16	TRBJ2-2	TRBD1	CATSGGRGSNTGELFF	TGTGCCACCAGTGGAGGCAGGGGGTCGAACACCGGGGAGCTGTTTTTT
.	TRBV11-2	16	TRBJ2-2	.	CASSVRDGRNTGELFF	TGTGCCAGCAGCGTCCGGGACGGACGGAACACCGGGGAGCTGTTTTTT
.	TRBV5-1	14	TRBJ1-2	TRBD1	CASSFEGANYGYTF	TGCGCCAGCAGCTTCGAGGGGGCGAACTATGGCTACACCTTC
.	TRBV9	14	TRBJ1-1	.	CASSLFAVNTEAFF	TGTGCCAGCAGCCTCTTTGCGGTGAACACTGAAGCTTTCTTT
.	TRBV4-3	14	TRBJ1-6	.	CASSRGSFNSPLHF	TGCGCCAGCAGCCGGGGGAGTTTCAATTCACCCCTCCACTTT
.	TRBV7-2	15	TRBJ1-2	TRBD1	CASSLDRGRNYGYTF	TGTGCCAGCAGCTTGGACAGGGGGCGAAACTATGGCTACACCTTC
.	TRBV25-1	15	TRBJ2-3	TRBD2	CASRVPGRGPDTQYF	TGTGCCAGCAGAGTCCCAGGGAGGGGCCCAGATACGCAGTATTTT
.	TRBV6-5	15	TRBJ2-5	.	CASTPTQDLGETQYF	TGTGCCAGCACTCCCACCCAGGACCTTGGAGAGACCCAGTACTTC
.	TRBV2	13	TRBJ1-1	TRBD1	CASGTGMNTEAFF	TGTGCTTCGGGGACAGGGATGAACACTGAAGCTTTCTTT
.	TRBV2	15	TRBJ2-3	.	CASSVSGISTDTQYF	TGTGCCAGCAGTGTATCGGGGATCAGCACAGATACGCAGTATTTT
.	TRBV24-1	15	TRBJ2-3	TRBD1	CATTPGQGDTDTQYF	TGTGCCACCACCCCCGGTCAGGGGGACACAGATACGCAGTATTTT
.	TRBV6-5	16	TRBJ2-3	TRBD2	CASSYAGGGYADTQYF	TGTGCCAGCAGTTACGCGGGCGGGGGGTACGCAGATACGCAGTATTTT
.	TRBV19	14	TRBJ1-2	.	CASTSGESHYGYTF	.
.	TRBV20-1	14	TRBJ2-3	.	CSASPGTGRATQYF	TGCAGTGCTAGTCCCGGGACCGGTCGTGCTACGCAGTATTTT
.	TRBV6-5	14	TRBJ1-2	.	CASSSAPEDYGYTF	TGTGCCAGCAGTTCTGCCCCGGAAGACTATGGCTACACCTTC
.	TRBV19	13	TRBJ2-2	.	CASRSRKTGELFF	TGTGCCAGTAGGTCTCGGAAGACCGGGGAGCTGTTTTTT
.	TRBV7-2	14	TRBJ2-1	TRBD2	CASSLGGGVHEQFF	TGTGCCAGCAGCTTGGGCGGGGGGGTCCATGAGCAGTTCTTC
.	TRBV7-8	16	TRBJ2-5	.	CASSFGGAAGGPTQYF	TGTGCCAGCAGCTTTGGGGGGGCGGCAGGGGGACCGACCCAGTACTTC
.	TRBV18	16	TRBJ1-5	.	CASSPRAHASDQPQHF	TGTGCCAGCTCACCACGGGCCCACGCTTCGGATCAGCCCCAGCATTTT
.	TRBV29-1	13	TRBJ2-5	.	CSVAWDFQETQYF	TGCAGCGTTGCTTGGGACTTCCAAGAGACCCAGTACTTC
once	TRBV11-3	13	TRBJ2-3	.	CASSIGQTDTQYF	TGTGCCAGCAGCATCGGACAGACAGATACGCAGTATTTT
.	TRBV4-3	16	TRBJ2-2	.	CASSQEFSANTGELFF	TGCGCCAGCAGCCAAGAGTTCAGCGCGAACACCGGGGAGCTGTTTTTT
.	TRBV11-1	16	TRBJ2-1	TRBD2	CASSQGLDRPGREQFF	TGTGCCAGCAGCCAAGGACTAGATCGGCCTGGAAGAGAGCAGTTCTTC
.	TRBV18	16	TRBJ1-2	TRBD1	CASSPFPPGQGYGYTF	TGTGCCAGCTCACCATTTCCCCCGGGACAGGGCTATGGCTACACCTTC
once	TRBV6-6	15	TRBJ2-5	.	CASSRGGGAKETQYF	TGTGCCAGCAGTAGGGGAGGGGGCGCGAAGGAGACCCAGTACTTC
.	TRBV5-1	16	TRBJ2-2	TRBD1	CASSSGQGASTGELFF	TGCGCCAGCAGCTCAGGACAGGGGGCGTCCACCGGGGAGCTGTTTTTT
.	TRBV2	15	TRBJ1-1	TRBD1	CASSAGRGKDTEAFF	TGTGCCAGCAGTGCAGGCAGGGGGAAGGACACTGAAGCTTTCTTT
.	TRBV6-5	13	TRBJ2-1	.	CASSPRFYNEQFF	TGTGCCAGCAGTCCACGATTCTACAATGAGCAGTTCTTC
.	TRBV5-1	11	TRBJ2-1	.	CASSLDNEQFF	TGCGCCAGCAGCTTGGATAATGAGCAGTTCTTC
.	TRBV18	14	TRBJ1-1	TRBD1	CASSPGQVNTEAFF	TGTGCCAGCTCACCCGGACAGGTGAACACTGAAGCTTTCTTT
.	TRBV6-6	13	TRBJ1-3	TRBD1	CASTPGGSNTIYF	TGTGCCAGCACCCCAGGGGGCAGCAACACCATATATTTT